This T cell receptor (beta chain) comes out of a study of blood T cell repertoires in COVID-19. The data were produced by immunoSEQ multiplex PCR, yet TCRdb's version contains in-frame clones alone and is incomplete. Among approximately 190,000 clones listed, around 83% were seen once. Trimming stripped 5 bases from V and 1 base from J, with 7 bases between. Germline V lookup: CDR1 MDHEN, CDR2 SYDVKM. CDR3 length: 13 residues. This chain links TRBV28 with TRBJ2-3, with D perhaps TRBD1 (5 bases). The source is a woman between 40 and 50 years old with acute or convalescent COVID-19. The sample comprised peripheral blood. The CDR3 loop reads CASSPTGTDTQYF. DNA for the CDR3: TGTGCCAGCAGTCCGACAGGCACAGATACGCAGTATTTT.